The rows below give T cell receptor beta chains drawn from one sample of a study of T cells in Graves' hyperthyroidism and ophthalmopathy. Each CDR3 protein gets one entry after TCRdb re-called the multiplex PCR reads with MiXCR. The sample contains 470,000 or so distinct CDR3 sequences, about a fifth of which appear only once. Specimen: blood. The receptors shown here come from a man aged 18 to 29 with Graves' hyperthyroidism. Both conserved end residues are part of each CDR3. Each record gives: V gene, J gene, D gene, CDR3 protein. D genes are given only for firm matches.

>TRBV5-5|TRBJ1-1|.
CASSISGQGWTEAFF
>TRBV2|TRBJ1-5|.
CASRGRSNQPQHF
>TRBV11-2|TRBJ1-6|.
CASSLLGNSPLHF
>TRBV6-1|TRBJ1-3|.
CASSDRGYTIYF
>TRBV11-2|TRBJ1-3|TRBD1
CASSSPRGAGNTIYF
>TRBV24-1|TRBJ2-5|TRBD1
CATSPGQGIETQYF
>TRBV20-1|TRBJ2-7|TRBD1
CSASKGASSYEQYF
>TRBV28|TRBJ2-5|.
CASSLATGDIQETQYF
>TRBV20-1|TRBJ1-1|TRBD1
CSASTRQGANTEAFF
>TRBV24-1|TRBJ2-2|TRBD1
CATSDWTGGNTGELFF
>TRBV12-3/TRBV12-4|TRBJ1-2|.
CASSLSVADGYTF
>TRBV3-1|TRBJ1-1|.
CASSQDTANTEAFF
>TRBV6-1|TRBJ2-7|.
CASSAPDLSYEQYF
>TRBV30|TRBJ1-1|.
CAWEHGNTEAFF
>TRBV28|TRBJ2-7|.
CASTPAGQGNYEQYF
>TRBV28|TRBJ2-5|TRBD2
CASSTGLAGGQETQYF
>TRBV5-1|TRBJ2-5|TRBD2
CASRTGTSGGARQETQYF
>TRBV12-3/TRBV12-4|TRBJ2-7|TRBD2
CASRFRSSGRKTYEQYF
>TRBV12-3/TRBV12-4|TRBJ1-3|.
CASSLRSSGNTIYF
>TRBV12-3/TRBV12-4|TRBJ2-5|.
CASSFWGATETQYF
>TRBV27|TRBJ1-2|.
CASSQSGSRSPNGYTF
>TRBV20-1|TRBJ1-5|.
CSASLIADSNQPQHF
>TRBV12-3/TRBV12-4|TRBJ1-2|.
CASSLGAEEQGYTF
>TRBV5-4|TRBJ2-5|TRBD2
CASSFSGGAWEETQYF
>TRBV12-3/TRBV12-4|TRBJ2-7|.
CASSGVGSYEQYF
>TRBV6-2/TRBV6-3|TRBJ1-1|.
CASSTRTALNTEAFF
>TRBV29-1|TRBJ1-1|.
CSVEAWDGRYTEAFF
>TRBV6-1|TRBJ1-1|TRBD1
CASSRPMTGGNTEAFF
>TRBV6-2/TRBV6-3|TRBJ1-5|TRBD1
CASSLTGWGRAPQHF
>TRBV7-9|TRBJ1-2|.
CASSLARVEGYTF
>TRBV7-2|TRBJ2-7|TRBD2
CASSLALAGTYEQYF
>TRBV2|TRBJ1-5|TRBD1
CASGPDRGQPQHF
>TRBV12-3/TRBV12-4|TRBJ1-2|.
CATSREVYGYTF
>TRBV6-5|TRBJ1-3|.
CASSYGPAGNTIYF
>TRBV11-2|TRBJ2-2|.
CASSLVTTGELCF
>TRBV20-1|TRBJ1-1|.
CSAVGGGLTFF
>TRBV12-3/TRBV12-4|TRBJ2-7|TRBD1
CASSLGDSAYEQYF
>TRBV7-6|TRBJ1-6|.
CASSSQTANSPLHF
>TRBV6-5|TRBJ2-5|TRBD1
CASSMTGKRGETQYF
>TRBV6-2/TRBV6-3|TRBJ2-5|.
CASTPPRGREETQYF
>TRBV6-5|TRBJ1-1|.
CASSYSWQSMNTEAFF
>TRBV20-1|TRBJ2-5|TRBD1
CSGDRGETQYF
>TRBV7-3|TRBJ1-1|.
CASSLGINTEAFF
>TRBV4-1|TRBJ1-1|.
CASSQNRVFEAFF
>TRBV12-3/TRBV12-4|TRBJ2-7|.
CASSLSPGPMDVYEQYF
>TRBV27|TRBJ2-6|TRBD1
CASSRWTGSGANVLTF
>TRBV19|TRBJ2-5|.
CASSIYTGETQYF
>TRBV6-1|TRBJ1-5|.
CASSSAWIDQPQHF
>TRBV28|TRBJ2-5|.
CASSPPRRGTQYF
>TRBV28|TRBJ1-5|TRBD1
CASSSSRDRGQPQHF